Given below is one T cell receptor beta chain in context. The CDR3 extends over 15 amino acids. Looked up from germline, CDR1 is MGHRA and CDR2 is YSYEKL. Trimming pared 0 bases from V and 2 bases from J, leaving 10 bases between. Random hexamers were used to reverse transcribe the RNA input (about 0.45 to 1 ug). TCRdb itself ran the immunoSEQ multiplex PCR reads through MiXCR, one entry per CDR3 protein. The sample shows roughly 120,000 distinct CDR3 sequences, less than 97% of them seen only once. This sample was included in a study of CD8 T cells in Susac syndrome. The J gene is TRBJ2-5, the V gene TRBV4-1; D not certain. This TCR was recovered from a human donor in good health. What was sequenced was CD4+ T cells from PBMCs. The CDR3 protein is CASSQDPWGQETQYF. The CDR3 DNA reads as TGCGCCAGCAGCCAAGATCCTTGGGGACAAGAGACCCAGTACTTC.